The 24 T cell receptor beta chains below all came from one sample that was sequenced in a study of blood T cell repertoires in COVID-19. The table came from immunoSEQ multiplex PCR; TCRdb's copy has only in-frame clones and leaves some out. The top ten hold about 3% of the sample, which has about 360,000 clones, 85% to 90% seen once. The sample was peripheral blood. Receptor source: a human donor in a cohort sampled during active COVID-19.

The rearrangement joins TRBV5-1 to TRBJ2-5, with TRBD2 matching over 13 bases. The CDR3 length is 15 residues. The V and J ends lost 4 bases and 4 bases, in that order; junction bases with no gene match: 4. CDR1 is SGHRS and CDR2 is YFSETQ in the germline V gene. The CDR3 spells CASSKGLAGVETQYF. CDR3 DNA sequence: TGCGCCAGCAGCAAAGGACTAGCGGGAGTAGAGACCCAGTACTTC.

This rearrangement joins TRBV19 to TRBJ2-1; 9 positions match TRBD1. CDR3 length: 15 amino acids. Germline loops: CDR1 LNHDA, CDR2 SQIVND (reference sequence). Trimming removed 0 bases from V and 9 bases from J; junction bases left unmatched: 6. The CDR3 sequence is CASSIDPDRGSEQFF. As DNA, the CDR3 is TGTGCCAGTAGTATAGACCCGGACAGGGGAAGTGAGCAGTTCTTC.

The rearrangement joins TRBV10-1 to TRBJ1-2, with D possibly being TRBD1 (5 bases). The germline V gene has CDR1 WNHNN and CDR2 SYGVQD (reference sequence). The CDR3 loop spans 15 amino acids. With 4 bases removed from V and 4 bases from J, the gap between germline ends came to 16 bases. The CDR3, as DNA: TGCGCCAGCAGTGGGGGCAGGGCGGTCGGCTATGGCTACACCTTC. It translates to CASSGGRAVGYGYTF.

V is TRBV30 and J is TRBJ2-1, with TRBD2 matching 14 bases. J was trimmed by 0 bases and V by 4 bases; bases with no gene match: 14. Per the germline V gene, CDR1 is GTSNPN and CDR2 is SVGIG (reference sequence). CDR3 length: 20 amino acids. Here the CDR3 DNA reads TGTGCCTGGAATTCTGTAGGGACTAGCGGGGGTAAAATCTCCTACAATGAGCAGTTCTTC. It encodes CAWNSVGTSGGKISYNEQFF.

The rearrangement links TRBV29-1 to TRBJ1-2; 8 nucleotides line up with TRBD1. Trimming at V came to 4 bases and at J to 0 bases, leaving 4 bases not matched to a gene. The CDR3 extends over 14 amino acids. Germline V lookup: CDR1 SQVTM, CDR2 ANQGSEA. CDR3 nucleotide sequence: TGCAGCGTTGGACGACAGGGGACTAACTATGGCTACACCTTC. This translates into CSVGRQGTNYGYTF.

The V call is TRBV6-1, the J call TRBJ2-5; TRBD2 aligns across 13 bases. Germline-derived CDR1 and CDR2 are MNHNS and SASEGT. This CDR3 contains 18 residues. V gave up 1 base and J gave up 5 bases; unmatched junction bases: 10. The CDR3 DNA follows: TGTGCCAGCAGTGAAGAACTAGCGGGAGGGCCCTCCCCCGAGACCCAGTACTTC. This encodes CASSEELAGGPSPETQYF.

The chain joins TRBV28 to TRBJ1-2; D perhaps matches TRBD1 (5 bases). With 3 bases removed from V and 3 bases from J, the gap between germline ends came to 14 bases. CDR3 length equals 15 residues. Germline CDR1 is MDHEN and CDR2 is SYDVKM. The CDR3 nucleotides read TGTGCCAGCAGTTTTTCGGCGCAGGGTTACTATGGCTACACCTTC. Its translation: CASSFSAQGYYGYTF.

The chain recombines TRBV28 with TRBJ2-1, with TRBD2 as a possible D gene (6 bases). V lost 6 bases and J 3 bases, leaving 12 bases between the germline ends. From germline, CDR1 is MDHEN and CDR2 SYDVKM. The CDR3 loop spans 14 amino acids. CDR3: CASSLPDYYNEQFF. The CDR3 nucleotides are TGTGCCAGCAGCTTGCCGGACTACTACAATGAGCAGTTCTTC.

The rearrangement uses TRBV6-1 and TRBJ1-3; the D gene is possibly TRBD1 (5 bases). Per germline, CDR1 MNHNS and CDR2 SASEGT. The V gene lost 0 bases and the J gene lost 2 bases, with 8 bases spanning the gap. This CDR3 contains 15 residues. The CDR3 sequence is CASSEASGPGNTIYF. CDR3 bases: TGTGCCAGCAGTGAAGCTTCAGGGCCTGGAAACACCATATATTTT.

This chain uses TRBV5-1 with TRBJ2-7, with 7 bases fitting TRBD1. J gave up 2 bases and V 0 bases, and 5 bases lay outside the gene matches. Per germline, CDR1 SGHRS and CDR2 YFSETQ. The CDR3 loop spans 15 amino acids. The CDR3 DNA follows: TGCGCCAGCAGCTTGGGGACAGGAGGCGCCTACGAGCAGTACTTC. As protein: CASSLGTGGAYEQYF.

The chain couples TRBV7-2 to TRBJ2-7; a possible D gene is TRBD1 (5 bases). CDR1 is SGHTA, CDR2 FQGNSA, per germline. V gave up 2 bases and J gave up 1 base, with 6 bases separating them. The CDR3 contains 13 residues. The CDR3 bases are TGTGCCAGCAGCTTAAGGGGATCCTACGAGCAGTACTTC. Translation gives CASSLRGSYEQYF.

The rearrangement links TRBV30 to TRBJ2-7, with TRBD2 identical over 9 bases. From germline, CDR1 is GTSNPN and CDR2 SVGIG (reference sequence). The CDR3 is made up of 18 amino acids. V lost 3 bases to trimming and J lost 4 bases; unmatched junction nucleotides: 19. The CDR3 DNA is TGTGCCTGGAGCCCCCCCTCGCTAGCGGGACCCCAGGAGTACGAGCAGTACTTC. Amino acids: CAWSPPSLAGPQEYEQYF.

The chain joins TRBV5-1 to TRBJ2-5, with 8 nucleotides matching TRBD2. With V trimmed by 4 bases and J by 3 bases, 5 bases remained unmatched. The CDR3 is made up of 14 amino acids. Germline V gives CDR1 SGHRS, CDR2 YFSETQ. CDR3 in DNA: TGCGCCAGCAGCCCCGGGACTAGTGAAGAGACCCAGTACTTC. It specifies CASSPGTSEETQYF. Combining the CDR3 with reference TRBV5-1 and TRBJ2-5 gives the whole variable domain KAGVTQTPRYLIKTRGQQVTLSCSPISGHRSVSWYQQTPGQGLQFLFEYFSETQRNKGNFPGRFSGRQFSNSRSEMNVSTLELGDSALYLCASSPGTSEETQYFGPGTRLLVL.

This clone was detected once. V gene TRBV11-2 combines with J gene TRBJ1-5; D is perhaps TRBD1 (6 bases). The V gene's germline CDR1 is SGHAT and CDR2 FQNNGV. Trimming left V 1 base short and J 5 bases short, with 12 bases between. The CDR3 contains 15 residues. The CDR3 loop is CASSLGGRGDQPQHF. CDR3 in DNA: TGTGCCAGCAGCTTAGGTGGCAGGGGCGATCAGCCCCAGCATTTT.

The chain couples TRBV5-1 to TRBJ2-1; D perhaps matches TRBD2 (5 bases). Trimming removed 6 bases from V and 7 bases from J, with 17 bases in between. In germline, CDR1 is SGHRS, CDR2 YFSETQ. This CDR3 contains 14 residues. CDR3: CASKGQRTSNEQFF. The CDR3 nucleotides are TGCGCCAGCAAGGGTCAGCGGACTTCAAATGAGCAGTTCTTC.

This clone has a handful of counts. The chain combines TRBV5-1 with TRBJ2-7; 11 positions match TRBD2. CDR1 and CDR2 from the germline V gene are SGHRS and YFSETQ. The CDR3 runs 15 residues. J lost 5 bases, V lost 0 bases, and 4 bases had no gene match. The CDR3 here is CASSLALAGVHEQYF. CDR3 in DNA: TGCGCCAGCAGCTTGGCACTAGCGGGAGTCCACGAGCAGTACTTC.

In its sample, this clone was seen once. This chain uses TRBV2 with TRBJ2-1; D perhaps matches TRBD2 (6 bases). V shed 7 bases and J shed 1 base, with 11 bases lying between them. CDR1 is SNHLY, CDR2 FYNNEI, per germline. There are 14 residues in the CDR3. The DNA for the CDR3 is TGTGCCAGCAAGACGGGAGAATCCTACAATGAGCAGTTCTTC. Residues: CASKTGESYNEQFF.

J is TRBJ2-5 and V is TRBV4-1; 7 bases fit TRBD2. The CDR3 has 16 amino acids. J was trimmed by 3 bases and V by 4 bases; bases with no gene match: 11. The germline gives CDR1 MGHRA, CDR2 YSYEKL. CDR3: CASSPLGLPGKETQYF. The CDR3 coding sequence is TGCGCCAGCAGCCCTCTGGGACTACCGGGCAAAGAGACCCAGTACTTC.

The V and J genes are TRBV27 and TRBJ2-2, with D possibly being TRBD1 (6 bases). V was trimmed by 3 bases and J by 5 bases, leaving 13 bases between them. Germline lookup yields CDR1 MNHEY and CDR2 SMNVEV (reference sequence). This CDR3 spans 15 amino acids. CDR3 residues: CASSFIGGNTGELFF. Here the CDR3 DNA reads TGTGCCAGCAGTTTTATAGGGGGTAATACCGGGGAGCTGTTTTTT.

This clone has a handful of counts. V and J are TRBV12-3 or TRBV12-4 and TRBJ1-1; D not resolved. The ends were cut back, 3 bases at V and 7 bases at J, with 6 bases in the middle. The CDR3 runs 11 residues. Written as DNA, the CDR3 is TGTGCCAGCAGTTTCCTCGTTGAAGCTTTCTTT. Encoded protein: CASSFLVEAFF.

The V gene is TRBV19, the J gene TRBJ1-2, with D maybe TRBD1 (5 bases). Germline V gene data show CDR1 as LNHDA and CDR2 as SQIVND (reference sequence). Trimming removed 7 bases at V and 5 bases at J, with 14 bases between. The length of the CDR3 is 13 residues. CDR3 loop: CASTKGLVYGYTF. In DNA form, the CDR3 reads TGTGCCAGTACCAAGGGACTCGTTTATGGCTACACCTTC.

The chain has TRBV29-1 and TRBJ2-3; maybe TRBD1 (7 bases). The CDR3 has 14 residues. The germline V gene has CDR1 SQVTM and CDR2 ANQGSEA. V shed 6 bases and J shed 0 bases, with 13 bases lying between them. CDR3 bases: TGCAGCGTGGAGACAGGGACTAGCACAGATACGCAGTATTTT. Its translation is CSVETGTSTDTQYF.

The V gene is TRBV7-2, the J gene TRBJ1-1; unclear D gene. CDR3 length: 14 residues. The V end lost 5 bases, the J end lost 1 base, and 11 bases lay between the germline ends. Germline V gene data show CDR1 as SGHTA and CDR2 as FQGNSA. The CDR3 DNA reads TGTGCCAGCAGCCCCACCCGCAGGAACACTGAAGCTTTCTTT. Its protein is CASSPTRRNTEAFF.

This chain connects TRBV18 to TRBJ1-1; 12 bases agree with TRBD1. Germline V CDR1 and CDR2: KGHSH, LQKENI. This CDR3 is built from 16 residues. Losses at the gene ends were 0 bases for V and 2 bases for J; bases not matched to a gene: 1. The CDR3 sequence: CASSPPGTGGNTEAFF. CDR3 nucleotide sequence: TGTGCCAGCTCACCACCGGGGACAGGGGGCAACACTGAAGCTTTCTTT. Full variable domain (missing parts from reference TRBV18 and TRBJ1-1): NAGVMQNPRHLVRRRGQEARLRCSPMKGHSHVYWYRQLPEEGLKFMVYLQKENIIDESGMPKERFSAEFPKEGPSILRIQQVVRGDSAAYFCASSPPGTGGNTEAFFGQGTRLTVV.